This T cell receptor beta chain derives from a study of response to subunit inactivated influenza vaccine. Study-wide points: Authors suggested each seasonal influenza vaccination recruits few new T cells.

The table lists this clonotype with a few counts. What it binds is unknown. V dropped 0 bases and J dropped 7 bases, with 15 bases sitting between them. The CDR3 totals 16 residues. Germline V gene data show CDR1 as SGHDN and CDR2 as FVKESK. TCRdb ran MiXCR on the RT-PCR reads and lists one entry per CDR3 protein. The table includes about 540,000 distinct CDR3 sequences, 20% to 25% detected once. The sample was also linked to a second study, of T cells expressing NK-cell markers. That paper adds: Making the TCR beta cDNA relied on 5'RACE template switching with UMIs. Sorted CD3+CD56+NKG2C+, CD3+CD56+NKG2C- and CD3+CD56-NKG2C+ T cells provided the TCR beta repertoires. Seropositivity for HCMV was found in most of the eight sequenced donors, with one seronegative. Top CD8+ clonotypes included the dominant CD3+CD56+NKG2C+ clonotypes in six donors.

Here the sequenced sample was CD4+ T cells sorted from PBMCs, taken 11 to 12 days after vaccination. The source of this sequence is a middle-aged man who received an inactivated influenza vaccine. The chain employs TRBV14 and TRBJ2-2; D remains unclear. CDR3 residues: CASSQERPSLGGELFF. DNA of the CDR3: TGTGCCAGCAGCCAAGAAAGGCCCAGTTTGGGCGGGGAGCTGTTTTTT.